This passage covers 10 T cell receptor beta chains from one sample sequenced in a study of low-dose radiotherapy and immunotherapy resistance in tumors. TCRs were put through 20 PCR cycles of amplification with Phusion. A constant-region primer and the V-primer adapter served as the primer pair. Each CDR3 protein is one row after TCRdb ran MiXCR on the reads. The top ten clones hold approximately 6.2% of a sample with fewer than 60,000 distinct CDR3 sequences, about 10% of them seen once. The time point denotes: before trial treatment. The input for sequencing was PBMCs, taken before treatment. The receptors shown here come from a female donor with ovarian cancer.

This clonotype has at least ten counts. Here the CDR3 DNA reads TGTGCCAGCAGTGTACCGGGACTACCCAATGAGCAGTTCTTC. Amino acid sequence: CASSVPGLPNEQFF. This chain joins TRBV2 and TRBJ2-1; 7 nucleotides align to TRBD2. The CDR3 has 14 amino acids. V was pared by 4 bases and J by 6 bases, with 6 bases of the junction left unmatched. CDR1 is SNHLY, CDR2 FYNNEI, per germline.

This clonotype was seen many times. V gene TRBV27 combines with J gene TRBJ2-7, with TRBD2 matching over 12 bases. Germline V gives CDR1 MNHEY, CDR2 SMNVEV (reference sequence). This CDR3 contains 15 residues. J was trimmed by 1 base and V by 6 bases; bases with no gene match: 4. CDR3 coding DNA: TGTGCCAGCAGCCTGACTAGCGGGGGTTCCTACGAGCAGTACTTC. Residues: CASSLTSGGSYEQYF.

At least ten counts were recorded for this clonotype. The chain combines TRBV18 with TRBJ2-1, with TRBD2 matching 9 bases. V lost 1 base, J lost 5 bases, and 9 bases stayed unmatched. Germline V gene data show CDR1 as KGHSH and CDR2 as LQKENI. CDR3 length: 17 amino acids. This CDR3 reads CASSPRGGGAGDNEQFF. In DNA, the CDR3 is TGTGCCAGCTCACCACGGGGCGGGGGGGCCGGAGACAATGAGCAGTTCTTC.

Concerning this clonotype: It differs at one base from a far larger clone, so likely a read error. The genes are TRBV7-9 and TRBJ2-1, with D tentatively TRBD2 (6 bases). The CDR3 is 13 residues long. CDR1 and CDR2 from the germline V gene are SEHNR and FQNEAQ (reference sequence). The CDR3 DNA reads as TGTGCCACCAGCTTAGCGGCAGGCCATGAGCAGTTCTTC. Protein sequence: CATSLAAGHEQFF.

At least ten counts were recorded for this clonotype. The chain recombines TRBV15 with TRBJ1-2; the D is unclear. Germline V lookup: CDR1 LNHNV, CDR2 YYDKDF (reference sequence). This CDR3 has 15 residues. V dropped 0 bases and J dropped 0 bases, with 8 bases sitting between them. CDR3 residues: CATSRDGHANYGYTF. The DNA for the CDR3 is TGTGCCACCAGCAGAGACGGTCACGCTAACTATGGCTACACCTTC. The entire variable domain, with the rest obtained from reference TRBV15 and TRBJ1-2, is as follows: DAMVIQNPRYQVTQFGKPVTLSCSQTLNHNVMYWYQQKSSQAPKLLFHYYDKDFNNEADTPDNFQSRRPNTSFCFLDIRSPGLGDTAMYLCATSRDGHANYGYTFGSGTRLTVV.

This clonotype occurred many times. J is TRBJ2-4 and V is TRBV23-1, with D possibly matching TRBD1 (6 bases). TRBV23-1 is assigned to the ORF class and has an uncertain function. The CDR3 covers 16 residues. Trimming stripped 2 bases from V and 2 bases from J, with 13 bases between. The CDR3 spells CASSQKTGYPKNIQYF. The CDR3 DNA is TGCGCCAGCAGTCAAAAAACAGGGTATCCCAAAAACATTCAGTACTTC.

This clonotype has at least ten counts. The J gene is TRBJ2-2, the V gene TRBV28, with D tentatively TRBD2 (6 bases). This CDR3 spans 15 amino acids. V was clipped by 1 base and J by 1 base, with 7 bases between them. Germline assignment: CDR1 MDHEN and CDR2 SYDVKM. The DNA for the CDR3 is TGTGCCAGCAGTTTATTCGGGGGGAACACCGGGGAGCTGTTTTTT. It is translated as CASSLFGGNTGELFF.

The J gene is TRBJ2-1, the V gene TRBV2; D is perhaps TRBD1 (6 bases). CDR3 length equals 15 residues. Germline V gene lookup returns CDR1 SNHLY and CDR2 FYNNEI. V lost 7 bases, J lost 8 bases, and 21 bases lay in between. The CDR3 here is CASNPGVRAGDEQFF. The CDR3 bases are TGTGCCAGCAACCCCGGGGTCCGGGCAGGGGATGAGCAGTTCTTC.

The table lists this clonotype with many counts. V gene TRBV19 combines with J gene TRBJ2-4; 8 bases fit TRBD1. CDR3 size: 13 residues. The germline gives CDR1 LNHDA, CDR2 SQIVND (reference sequence). Losses at the gene ends were 7 bases for V and 8 bases for J; bases not matched to a gene: 7. CDR3 protein: CASNPTGADIQYF. In DNA, the CDR3 is TGTGCCAGTAACCCGACAGGGGCGGACATTCAGTACTTC.

There are many counts of this clonotype. The gene calls are TRBV29-1 and TRBJ2-5, with 16 positions matching TRBD2. Germline lookup yields CDR1 SQVTM and CDR2 ANQGSEA. The CDR3 contains 17 residues. With 5 bases clipped from V and 4 bases from J, the junction kept 10 bases outside the gene matches. CDR3 region: CSVFGTSGGAGTETQYF. The CDR3 DNA follows: TGCAGCGTTTTCGGGACTAGCGGGGGGGCCGGAACAGAGACCCAGTACTTC.